The clone carrying this T cell receptor (beta chain) was recorded once. This CDR3 region has 13 residues. The J segment lost 5 bases and the V segment lost 6 bases, leaving 5 bases of the junction unmatched. The data stem from a study of blood T cell repertoires in COVID-19. Measured with immunoSEQ multiplex PCR; TCRdb has only the in-frame clones, and not every one. The table has about 270,000 clones, 86% seen once. The genes are TRBV12-3 or TRBV12-4 and TRBJ2-5, with TRBD2 matching 8 bases. This clonotype was sampled from a woman in her 70s with COVID-19, enrolled during active disease. Specimen: peripheral blood. DNA for the CDR3: TGTGCCAGCAGCCGGGGGGGGGCGGAGACCCAGTACTTC. As protein: CASSRGGAETQYF.